What follows are 8 T cell receptor beta chains derived from one specimen sequenced in a study of molecular identifiers for immune sequencing clone quantification (dated by TCRdb to the late 2010s). The protocol used for the library was PCR. Sequencing relied on an Illumina HiSeq 4000. The public reads were run again by TCRdb, first through fastp at Q25 and then through MiXCR, and only productive beta chains were kept. Identical CDR3 protein sequences are pooled into one entry, listed with their most common genes and DNA. The sample table holds tens of thousands of distinct CDR3 sequences, of which roughly 20% were seen once. The top ten constitute approximately 1.5% of the sample. Sequencing input: naive CD8+ T cells from blood, with Jurkat cell RNA spiked in. The intended sense of this specimen's cell subset or site label: FACS-sorted CD8+CD4-CCR7+CD45RA+ naive T cells. The receptors come from a human donor in good health. Some libraries in this study had Jurkat cell RNA spiked in.

This clonotype was counted at least ten times. The chain links TRBV20-1 to TRBJ2-5; no firm D call. The CDR3 spans 13 residues. Germline assignment: CDR1 DFQATT and CDR2 SNEGSKA (reference sequence). With 3 bases removed from V and 9 bases from J, the gap between germline ends came to 17 bases. The CDR3 is CSASLAAGSAQYF. The CDR3 DNA sequence: TGCAGTGCTAGCTTGGCAGCCGGGTCGGCCCAGTACTTC.

This clonotype was found many times. This chain connects TRBV10-3 to TRBJ1-5; 7 positions match TRBD1. The CDR3 is 19 residues long. J lost 0 bases, V lost 2 bases, and 13 bases had no gene match. In germline, CDR1 is ENHRY, CDR2 SYGVKD. The CDR3 loop is CAISESRGRMGYSNQPQHF. CDR3 nucleotides: TGTGCCATCAGTGAGAGCAGGGGGAGGATGGGTTATAGCAATCAGCCCCAGCATTTT.

This clonotype was counted ten times or more. The J gene is TRBJ2-7, the V gene TRBV12-3 or TRBV12-4, with D unresolved. CDR3 size: 14 residues. V shed 3 bases and J shed 1 base, with 10 bases lying between them. For the CDR3, the DNA is TGTGCCAGCAGTTTCCACAGCCCGTCCTACGAGCAGTACTTC. Its translation: CASSFHSPSYEQYF.

The sample holds many counts of this clonotype. The chain is built from TRBV11-2 and TRBJ2-1; D is unclear. This CDR3 has 11 residues. Germline values: CDR1 SGHAT, CDR2 FQNNGV. Trimming left V 4 bases short and J 9 bases short, with 7 bases between. The CDR3 coding sequence is TGTGCCAGCAGCTCCGTGGGTGAGCAGTTCTTC. It translates to CASSSVGEQFF.

This clonotype came up many times. The CDR3 loop is CASRPGDETQYF. CDR3 sequence (DNA): TGTGCCAGCAGGCCAGGGGATGAGACCCAGTACTTC. The chain joins TRBV12-3 or TRBV12-4 to TRBJ2-5, with D possibly TRBD1 on 6 matching bases. The CDR3 consists of 12 residues. V was pared by 6 bases and J by 5 bases, with 10 bases between.

This sequence joins TRBV5-5 and TRBJ2-2, with D uncertain. The germline gives CDR1 SGHKS, CDR2 YYEKEE (reference sequence). The V end was cut by 1 base, the J end by 4 bases, with 14 bases between. The CDR3 runs to 16 residues. As DNA, the CDR3 is TGTGCCAGCAGCTTGTACTGGTTGGATGGCACCGGGGAGCTGTTTTTT. Its translation: CASSLYWLDGTGELFF.

The CDR3 DNA sequence: TGTGCCAGTAGTATTTGGGGGACAGATGAAGGAGATCAGCCCCAGCATTTT. Its protein is CASSIWGTDEGDQPQHF. This sequence joins TRBV19 and TRBJ1-5, with 7 positions matching TRBD1. Germline V gene lookup returns CDR1 LNHDA and CDR2 SQIVND (reference sequence). This CDR3 has 17 residues. J lost 5 bases, V lost 3 bases, and 13 bases had no gene match.

There are many counts of this clonotype. The gene calls are TRBV29-1 and TRBJ1-2; D is perhaps TRBD1 (5 bases). Germline V gene lookup returns CDR1 SQVTM and CDR2 ANQGSEA. The CDR3 runs to 13 residues. V lost 3 bases, J lost 8 bases, and 16 bases lay in between. Here the CDR3 DNA reads TGCAGCGTTGAGGATGGTCTCCCAGGGGGCTACACCTTC. This encodes CSVEDGLPGGYTF. Variable domain in full (rest from reference TRBV29-1 and TRBJ1-2): SAVISQKPSRDICQRGTSLTIQCQVDSQVTMMFWYRQQPGQSLTLIATANQGSEATYESGFVIDKFPISRPNLTFSTLTVSNMSPEDSSIYLCSVEDGLPGGYTFGSGTRLTVV.